The count of the clone carrying this TCR beta chain is one. Its antigen is unidentified. Per the germline V gene, CDR1 is GTSNPN and CDR2 is SVGIG (reference sequence). V dropped 0 bases and J dropped 4 bases, with 5 bases sitting between them. The CDR3 is 12 residues long. The sample is drawn from a study of cytotoxic CD8 clonotypes in ibrutinib-treated CLL. Study-level findings and limits: Shared public clonotypes were rare, and on treatment they either got smaller or stayed the same.

Profiling relied on immunoSEQ multiplex PCR, and the TCRdb table lists in-frame clones only, not all of them. The sample includes some 200,000 clones, just under 80% of them seen just once. The TCR was taken from a human donor with chronic lymphocytic leukemia. The chain links TRBV30 to TRBJ2-3; unclear D gene. Sample: PBMCs, taken after 12 months of ibrutinib treatment. Here the CDR3 DNA reads TGTGCCTGGAGTGTATCTGCAGATACGCAGTATTTT. Translation gives CAWSVSADTQYF.